Each of the 28 T cell receptor beta chains below was sequenced from the same sample in a study of low-dose radiotherapy and immunotherapy resistance in tumors. Primers targeting TRAV and TRBV primed first-strand cDNA, covering alpha and beta chains. PCR amplification of the TCRs was performed with Phusion for 20 PCR cycles, and it relied on a constant-region primer together with a V-primer adapter. TCRdb called the reads again in MiXCR, with one record for every CDR3 protein. The sample shows about 71,000 distinct CDR3 sequences, around 30% of them seen only once. Time point described: before trial treatment. The sequencing used PBMCs, collected before treatment. All receptors derive from a female donor with ovarian cancer.

The table lists this clonotype with many counts. This chain links TRBV28 with TRBJ2-7; D perhaps matches TRBD1 (6 bases). The V end was cut by 6 bases, the J end by 0 bases, with 18 bases between. This CDR3 is 16 amino acids long. From germline, CDR1 is MDHEN and CDR2 SYDVKM. CDR3 region: CASRRSDRRGSYEQYF. CDR3 DNA sequence: TGTGCCAGCAGGAGAAGCGACAGGAGAGGCTCCTACGAGCAGTACTTC.

In this sample, this clonotype turned up many times. The V and J genes are TRBV19 and TRBJ2-2; no clear D. V was cut by 3 bases and J by 1 base, with 9 bases left in between. Germline V gene sequence: CDR1 LNHDA, CDR2 SQIVND (reference sequence). This CDR3 comprises 15 residues. The CDR3 loop is CASSISKGNTGELFF. For the CDR3, the DNA is TGTGCCAGTAGTATTAGCAAAGGGAACACCGGGGAGCTGTTTTTT.

The sample holds many counts of this clonotype. The chain employs TRBV2 and TRBJ1-3; the match to TRBD1 covers 8 bases. The V gene's germline CDR1 is SNHLY and CDR2 FYNNEI. Trimming took 5 bases from V and 2 from J; bases not matched to a gene: 5. This CDR3 is built from 15 residues. The CDR3 region is CASSLDRVAGNTIYF. The CDR3 bases are TGTGCCAGCAGTTTGGACAGGGTAGCTGGAAACACCATATATTTT.

The table lists this clonotype with a count of one. The chain uses TRBV5-4 and TRBJ2-7, with 7 bases lining up with TRBD2. V lost 2 bases to trimming and J lost 0 bases; unmatched junction nucleotides: 5. CDR3 length: 15 residues. Germline values: CDR1 SGHNT, CDR2 YYREEE (reference sequence). The DNA for the CDR3 is TGTGCCAGCAGCTTTCTAGCGGTCCCCTCCTACGAGCAGTACTTC. Protein: CASSFLAVPSYEQYF. Filled out from reference TRBV5-4 and TRBJ2-7, the complete variable domain reads ETGVTQSPTHLIKTRGQQVTLRCSSQSGHNTVSWYQQALGQGPQFIFQYYREEENGRGNFPPRFSGLQFPNYSSELNVNALELDDSALYLCASSFLAVPSYEQYFGPGTRLTVT.

The V gene is TRBV20-1, the J gene TRBJ1-1, with 7 bases matching TRBD1. Germline trimming cut 0 bases from V and 0 bases from J; bases unmatched to any gene: 4. Germline loops: CDR1 DFQATT, CDR2 SNEGSKA (reference sequence). This CDR3 spans 15 amino acids. In DNA, the CDR3 is TGCAGTGCTAGAGAGCCAGGGGGGATGAACACTGAAGCTTTCTTT. Translation gives CSAREPGGMNTEAFF.

This chain joins TRBV5-1 and TRBJ2-1; tentatively, D is TRBD2 (6 bases). The CDR3 consists of 17 residues. The germline V gene encodes CDR1 SGHRS and CDR2 YFSETQ. With 4 bases removed from V and 1 base from J, the gap between germline ends came to 18 bases. The CDR3 here is CASSPGGGRLSYNEQFF. DNA of the CDR3: TGCGCCAGCAGCCCTGGTGGAGGGAGGTTGTCCTACAATGAGCAGTTCTTC.

Turning to this clonotype: Since a far larger clone is one base different, this is likely a read error. This CDR3 reads CASSLGGDNGGLEQFF. The CDR3 nucleotides read TGTGCCAGCAGCTTAGGAGGGGATAACGGGGGGCTTGAGCAGTTCTTC. The rearrangement uses TRBV5-3 and TRBJ2-1; maybe TRBD2 (7 bases). TRBV5-3 is assigned to the ORF class and has an uncertain function. The CDR3 sequence is 16 residues long.

This clonotype was recorded at least ten times. The rearrangement joins TRBV5-4 to TRBJ2-3; 10 nucleotides agree with TRBD2. The CDR3 has 17 residues. V gave up 2 bases and J gave up 3 bases; unmatched junction bases: 9. Per the germline V gene, CDR1 is SGHNT and CDR2 is YYREEE (reference sequence). In nucleotides, the CDR3 is TGTGCCAGCAGCTTAAGTCAGCGGGGGGGTAGGACAGATACGCAGTATTTT. It specifies CASSLSQRGGRTDTQYF.

As to this clonotype: This likely traces to a read error, being one base from a far larger clone. This rearrangement joins TRBV5-3 to TRBJ2-1; the match to TRBD2 covers 7 bases. TRBV5-3 is treated as an ORF (open reading frame) with a function not yet certain. The CDR3 sequence is 14 residues long. The CDR3 region is CPSSGWRGSNEQFF. CDR3 DNA sequence: TGTCCCAGCAGCGGGTGGCGGGGGAGCAATGAGCAGTTCTTC.

This clonotype has just a few counts. This rearrangement joins TRBV2 to TRBJ2-1; 7 nucleotides agree with TRBD1. With V trimmed by 4 bases and J by 6 bases, 6 bases remained unmatched. Germline V gene sequence: CDR1 SNHLY, CDR2 FYNNEI. The CDR3 runs to 14 residues. CDR3 nucleotides: TGTGCCAGCAGTGGCCGGACAGGCCGCAATGAGCAGTTCTTC. Its translation is CASSGRTGRNEQFF.

On this clonotype: It differs at one base from a far larger clone, so likely a read error. The V and J genes are TRBV6-6 and TRBJ2-3, with a tentative D call TRBD2 (6 bases). Germline CDR1 reads MNHNY; CDR2 reads SVGAGI (reference sequence). The CDR3 has 14 residues. CDR3 sequence: CVSMSAGPPDTQYF. For the CDR3, the DNA is TGTGTCAGTATGTCGGCGGGACCACCGGATACGCAGTATTTT.

This clonotype was observed a handful of times. This rearrangement joins TRBV6-1 to TRBJ1-2; TRBD1 aligns across 10 bases. Unmatched junction bases numbered 11, after V lost 5 bases and J lost 8 bases. This CDR3 comprises 15 residues. CDR1 and CDR2 (germline): MNHNS, SASEGT. The CDR3 protein is CASSSPGQGSDGYTF. The CDR3 DNA sequence: TGTGCCAGCAGTTCACCGGGACAGGGGTCTGACGGCTACACCTTC.

This clonotype was found many times. The gene calls are TRBV2 and TRBJ2-5; the D gene is possibly TRBD2 (5 bases). The V end lost 2 bases, the J end lost 4 bases, and 17 bases lay between the germline ends. Germline CDR1 and CDR2: SNHLY and FYNNEI. The length of the CDR3 is 16 residues. The chain's CDR3 is CASSERVAWVSETQYF. CDR3 DNA sequence: TGTGCCAGCAGTGAACGGGTAGCGTGGGTCTCAGAGACCCAGTACTTC.

Regarding this clonotype: Given a far larger clone just one base away, this is likely a sequencing read error. The genes are TRBV5-1 and TRBJ2-1; D is uncertain. The CDR3 extends over 15 amino acids. The germline gives CDR1 SGHRS, CDR2 YFSETQ. V lost 1 base, J lost 10 bases, and 18 bases lay in between. CDR3 coding DNA: TGCGCCAGCAGCTTGACCTTCGACGGCTCCTACGAGCAGTTCTTC. Its protein product is CASSLTFDGSYEQFF.

The chain joins TRBV19 to TRBJ1-5, with D possibly TRBD1 on 5 matching bases. The CDR3 runs to 13 residues. V was trimmed by 6 bases and J by 5 bases, leaving 11 bases between them. Germline V gene sequence: CDR1 LNHDA, CDR2 SQIVND (reference sequence). The CDR3 sequence: CASRKTEDQPQHF. The CDR3 DNA reads as TGTGCCAGTAGAAAGACAGAGGATCAGCCCCAGCATTTT.

This clonotype was seen repeatedly, ten times or more. The chain links TRBV14 to TRBJ2-2; 10 positions agree with TRBD2. Germline CDR1 reads SGHDN; CDR2 reads FVKESK. V shed 4 bases, J shed 5 bases, and the junction held 10 bases outside the gene matches. This CDR3 has 17 amino acids. The CDR3 bases are TGTGCCAGCAGCCCCAGTGCTAGCGGGAGCAGAACCGGGGAGCTGTTTTTT. Protein: CASSPSASGSRTGELFF.

This clonotype showed up just once. It differs at one base from a far larger clone, so likely a read error. The chain has TRBV26 and TRBJ2-3; TRBD2, as called in the table, went unchecked against the DNA. TRBV26 is listed as a pseudogene. There are 15 residues in the CDR3. CDR3 nucleotides: TGTGCCAGCATCCCAGCGGGGCCCTACGCAGATACGCAGTATTTT. It is translated as CASIPAGPYADTQYF.

In this sample, this clonotype turned up many times. The V gene is TRBV20-1, the J gene TRBJ1-5, with 11 bases fitting TRBD1. The CDR3 spans 19 residues. Per germline, CDR1 DFQATT and CDR2 SNEGSKA (reference sequence). J was trimmed by 2 bases and V by 0 bases; bases with no gene match: 12. The CDR3 protein is CSARDLLGQGAFGNQPQHF. Here the CDR3 DNA reads TGCAGTGCTAGAGATCTCCTAGGACAGGGGGCTTTTGGCAATCAGCCCCAGCATTTT.

The chain links TRBV9 to TRBJ2-3; tentatively, D is TRBD2 (6 bases). Germline values: CDR1 SGDLS, CDR2 YYNGEE. The V and J ends lost 2 bases and 0 bases respectively, with 10 bases between them. The CDR3 sequence is 15 residues long. Written as DNA, the CDR3 is TGTGCCAGCAGCGTCTTTAGCGGTAGCACAGATACGCAGTATTTT. This codes for CASSVFSGSTDTQYF. Full variable domain (remainder filled in from reference TRBV9 and TRBJ2-3): DSGVTQTPKHLITATGQRVTLRCSPRSGDLSVYWYQQSLDQGLQFLIQYYNGEERAKGNILERFSAQQFPDLHSELNLSSLELGDSALYFCASSVFSGSTDTQYFGPGTRLTVL.

The CDR3 DNA reads as TGTGCCAGCCGTCCTAGCTCCTACGAGCAGTACTTC. Protein product: CASRPSSYEQYF. The V and J genes are TRBV28 and TRBJ2-7; D not certain. Germline V gene sequence: CDR1 MDHEN, CDR2 SYDVKM. There are 12 residues in the CDR3. V gave up 8 bases and J gave up 0 bases, with 8 bases separating them.

This clonotype was seen ten or more times. The chain couples TRBV5-5 to TRBJ1-2; 8 nucleotides agree with TRBD1. The CDR3 totals 15 residues. V was pared by 0 bases and J by 4 bases, with 5 bases of the junction left unmatched. Germline V gene sequence: CDR1 SGHKS, CDR2 YYEKEE (reference sequence). Here the CDR3 reads CASSLDATGVYGYTF. For the CDR3, the DNA is TGTGCCAGCAGCTTGGATGCGACAGGGGTCTATGGCTACACCTTC.

Many counts were recorded for this clonotype. This chain uses TRBV29-1 with TRBJ2-5; 8 bases are a match to TRBD2. This CDR3 contains 15 residues. Germline V gene lookup returns CDR1 SQVTM and CDR2 ANQGSEA. Trimming removed 6 bases from V and 0 bases from J; junction bases left unmatched: 9. In DNA, the CDR3 is TGCAGCGTCATTCTAGCGGGTCCGTACCAAGAGACCCAGTACTTC. Amino acids: CSVILAGPYQETQYF.

V usage is TRBV5-6 and J usage is TRBJ1-2, with D unclear. With 0 bases removed from V and 7 bases from J, the gap between germline ends came to 13 bases. The length of the CDR3 is 14 residues. Germline values: CDR1 SGHDT, CDR2 YYEEEE. As DNA, the CDR3 is TGTGCCAGCAGCTTGGGTTATCCGGTTAGTGGCTACACCTTC. It translates to CASSLGYPVSGYTF.

This rearrangement joins TRBV28 to TRBJ1-2; perhaps TRBD1 as D (5 bases). V lost 2 bases and J lost 7, with 17 bases in between. Germline CDR1 reads MDHEN; CDR2 reads SYDVKM. This CDR3 comprises 15 residues. CDR3 region: CASSLRDPSGGGYTF. The CDR3 coding sequence is TGTGCCAGCAGTTTAAGGGACCCCTCCGGTGGTGGCTACACCTTC.

The chain recombines TRBV19 with TRBJ2-2; 8 bases are shared with TRBD1. CDR1 is LNHDA and CDR2 is SQIVND in the germline V gene (reference sequence). This CDR3 is 15 amino acids long. J lost 4 bases, V lost 3 bases, and 4 bases had no gene match. This CDR3 reads CASSIAGGITGELFF. CDR3 DNA: TGTGCCAGTAGTATTGCAGGGGGCATCACCGGGGAGCTGTTTTTT. The whole variable domain, filled in from reference TRBV19 and TRBJ2-2, reads DGGITQSPKYLFRKEGQNVTLSCEQNLNHDAMYWYRQDPGQGLRLIYYSQIVNDFQKGDIAEGYSVSREKKESFPLTVTSAQKNPTAFYLCASSIAGGITGELFFGEGSRLTVL.

In regard to this clonotype: It differs at one base from a far larger clone, so likely a read error. The rearrangement links TRBV27 to TRBJ2-3, with TRBD1 as a possible D gene (5 bases). Germline V gives CDR1 MNHEY, CDR2 SMNVEV (reference sequence). V was pared by 11 bases and J by 2 bases, with 20 bases between. The CDR3 totals 15 residues. In nucleotides, the CDR3 is TGTGCCGCCAGTCGGCAGGGTCGTTACACAGATACGCAGTATTTT. Protein product: CAASRQGRYTDTQYF.

The V call is TRBV12-3 or TRBV12-4, the J call TRBJ1-1, with a possible D match to TRBD1 (5 bases). V lost 5 bases and J lost 1, with 11 bases in between. The length of the CDR3 is 14 residues. CDR3 sequence (DNA): TGTGCCAGCAGTACGGGACTGCCGAACACTGAAGCTTTCTTT. Translating gives CASSTGLPNTEAFF.

The table lists this clonotype with many counts. CDR3 residues: CASSLDPDEQFF. CDR3 nucleotide sequence: TGTGCCAGCAGCTTGGATCCCGATGAGCAGTTCTTC. J is TRBJ2-1 and V is TRBV7-9; D is ambiguous. With 3 bases removed from V and 8 bases from J, the gap between germline ends came to 8 bases. This CDR3 region has 12 residues. Germline CDR1 is SEHNR and CDR2 is FQNEAQ (reference sequence). Full variable domain (outside the CDR3, taken from reference TRBV7-9 and TRBJ2-1): DTGVSQNPRHKITKRGQNVTFRCDPISEHNRLYWYRQTLGQGPEFLTYFQNEAQLEKSRLLSDRFSAERPKGSFSTLEIQRTEQGDSAMYLCASSLDPDEQFFGPGTRLTVL.